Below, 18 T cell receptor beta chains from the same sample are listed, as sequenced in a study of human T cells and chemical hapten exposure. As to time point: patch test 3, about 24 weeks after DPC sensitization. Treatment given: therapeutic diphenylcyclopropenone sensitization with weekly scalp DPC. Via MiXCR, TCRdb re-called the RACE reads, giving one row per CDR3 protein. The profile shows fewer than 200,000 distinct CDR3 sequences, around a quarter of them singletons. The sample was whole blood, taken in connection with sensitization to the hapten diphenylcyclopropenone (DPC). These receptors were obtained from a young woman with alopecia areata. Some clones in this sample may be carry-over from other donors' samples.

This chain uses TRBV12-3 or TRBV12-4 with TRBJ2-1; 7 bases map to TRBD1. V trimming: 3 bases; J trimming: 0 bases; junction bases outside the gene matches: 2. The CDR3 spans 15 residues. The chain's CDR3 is CASSFGTVSYNEQFF. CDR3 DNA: TGTGCCAGCAGTTTCGGGACAGTCTCCTACAATGAGCAGTTCTTC.

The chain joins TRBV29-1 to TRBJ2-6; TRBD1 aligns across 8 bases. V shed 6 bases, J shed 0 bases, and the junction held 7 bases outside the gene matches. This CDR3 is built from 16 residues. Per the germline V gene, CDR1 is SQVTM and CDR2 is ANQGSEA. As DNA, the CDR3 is TGCAGCGTGTCCGGGACAGGAGCCTCTGGGGCCAACGTCCTGACTTTC. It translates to CSVSGTGASGANVLTF.

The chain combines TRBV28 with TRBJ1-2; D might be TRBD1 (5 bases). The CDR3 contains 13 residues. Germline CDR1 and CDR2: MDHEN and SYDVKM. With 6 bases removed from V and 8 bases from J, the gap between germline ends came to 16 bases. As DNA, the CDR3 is TGTGCCAGCAGAGGTATTTCGAGGGGAGGCTACACCTTC. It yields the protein CASRGISRGGYTF.

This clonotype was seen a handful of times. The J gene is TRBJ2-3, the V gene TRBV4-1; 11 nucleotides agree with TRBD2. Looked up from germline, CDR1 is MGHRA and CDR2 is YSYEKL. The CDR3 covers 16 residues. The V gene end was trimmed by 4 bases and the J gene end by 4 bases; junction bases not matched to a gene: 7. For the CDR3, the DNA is TGCGCCAGCAGCCTAGAACCGGGACTAGCGGCAGATACGCAGTATTTT. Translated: CASSLEPGLAADTQYF.

CDR3 in DNA: TGCGCCAGCAACCGGGGGGGTAGCACAGATACGCAGTATTTT. It is translated as CASNRGGSTDTQYF. This chain links TRBV5-1 with TRBJ2-3; 8 bases map to TRBD2. V dropped 6 bases and J dropped 0; count of bases not matched to a gene: 3. This CDR3 is built from 14 residues. Germline CDR1 and CDR2: SGHRS and YFSETQ.

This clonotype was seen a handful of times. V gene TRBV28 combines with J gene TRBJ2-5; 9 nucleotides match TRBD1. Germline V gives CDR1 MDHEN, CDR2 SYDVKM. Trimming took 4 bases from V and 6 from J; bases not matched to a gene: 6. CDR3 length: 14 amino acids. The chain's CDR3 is CASSSLDRGKTQYF. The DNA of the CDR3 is TGTGCCAGCAGTTCTCTGGACAGGGGAAAGACCCAGTACTTC.

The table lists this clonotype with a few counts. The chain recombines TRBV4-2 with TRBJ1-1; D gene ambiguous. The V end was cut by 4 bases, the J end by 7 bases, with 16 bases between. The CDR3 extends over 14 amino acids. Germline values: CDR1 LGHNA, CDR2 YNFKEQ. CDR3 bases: TGTGCCAGCAGCCCCCTGACTGGGCTGAATGAAGCTTTCTTT. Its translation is CASSPLTGLNEAFF.

The CDR3 sequence: CSATRQGETQYF. As DNA, the CDR3 is TGCAGTGCTACCCGACAGGGGGAGACCCAGTACTTC. The gene calls are TRBV20-1 and TRBJ2-5; 8 bases match TRBD1. Germline V CDR1 and CDR2: DFQATT, SNEGSKA (reference sequence). CDR3 length equals 12 residues. V was clipped by 4 bases and J by 5 bases; unmatched bases: 3.

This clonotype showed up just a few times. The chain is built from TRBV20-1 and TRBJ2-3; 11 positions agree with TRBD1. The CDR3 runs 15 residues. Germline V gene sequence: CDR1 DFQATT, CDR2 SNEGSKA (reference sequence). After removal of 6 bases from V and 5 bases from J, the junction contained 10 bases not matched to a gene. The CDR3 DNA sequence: TGCAGTGCAAAAGGAGGACAGGGGGCGGTAGATACGCAGTATTTT. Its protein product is CSAKGGQGAVDTQYF.

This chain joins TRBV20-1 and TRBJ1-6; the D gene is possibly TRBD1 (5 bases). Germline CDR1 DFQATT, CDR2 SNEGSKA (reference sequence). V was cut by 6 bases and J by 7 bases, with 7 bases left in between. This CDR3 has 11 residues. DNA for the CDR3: TGCAGTGCAGGGGACAATTCACCCCTCCACTTT. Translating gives CSAGDNSPLHF.

CDR3 bases: TGTGCCAGCAGTTTGGGGACTACCGGCTCCGAGACCCAGTACTTC. Translation: CASSLGTTGSETQYF. The genes are TRBV12-3 or TRBV12-4 and TRBJ2-5; TRBD2 aligns across 7 bases. V shed 3 bases, J shed 5 bases, and the junction held 9 bases outside the gene matches. The CDR3 contains 15 residues.

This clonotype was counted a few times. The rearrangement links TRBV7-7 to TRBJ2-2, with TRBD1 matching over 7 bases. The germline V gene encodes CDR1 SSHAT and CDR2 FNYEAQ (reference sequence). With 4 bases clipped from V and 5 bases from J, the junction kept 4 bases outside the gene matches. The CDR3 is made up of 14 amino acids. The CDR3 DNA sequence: TGTGCCAGCAGCTGGGACAGCCGTACCGGGGAGCTGTTTTTT. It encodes CASSWDSRTGELFF. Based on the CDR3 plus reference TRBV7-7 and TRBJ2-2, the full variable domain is GAGVSQSPRYKVTKRGQDVTLRCDPISSHATLYWYQQALGQGPEFLTYFNYEAQPDKSGLPSDRFSAERPEGSISTLTIQRTEQRDSAMYRCASSWDSRTGELFFGEGSRLTVL.

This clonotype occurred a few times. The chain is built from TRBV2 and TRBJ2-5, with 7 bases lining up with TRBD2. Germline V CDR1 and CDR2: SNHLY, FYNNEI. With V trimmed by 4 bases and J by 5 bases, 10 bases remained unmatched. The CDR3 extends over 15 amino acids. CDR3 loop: CASSGAAGVHETQYF. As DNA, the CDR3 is TGTGCCAGCAGTGGGGCTGCGGGGGTACACGAGACCCAGTACTTC.

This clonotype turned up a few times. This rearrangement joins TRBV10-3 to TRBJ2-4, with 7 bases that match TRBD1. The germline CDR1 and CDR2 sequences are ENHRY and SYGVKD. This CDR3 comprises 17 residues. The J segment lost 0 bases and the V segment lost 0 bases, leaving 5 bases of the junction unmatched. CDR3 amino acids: CAISESKAGGAKNIQYF. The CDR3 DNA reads TGTGCCATCAGTGAGTCGAAGGCAGGGGGAGCCAAAAACATTCAGTACTTC.

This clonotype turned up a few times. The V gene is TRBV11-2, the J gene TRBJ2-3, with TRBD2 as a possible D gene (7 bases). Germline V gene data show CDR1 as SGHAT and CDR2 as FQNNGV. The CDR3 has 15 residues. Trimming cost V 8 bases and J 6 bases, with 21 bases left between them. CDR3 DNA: TGTGCCAGCTATACCCGTTCCGGGGGGCGGGATACGCAGTATTTT. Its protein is CASYTRSGGRDTQYF. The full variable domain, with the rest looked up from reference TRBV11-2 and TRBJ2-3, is EAGVAQSPRYKIIEKRQSVAFWCNPISGHATLYWYQQILGQGPKLLIQFQNNGVVDDSQLPKDRFSAERLKGVDSTLKIQPAKLEDSAVYLCASYTRSGGRDTQYFGPGTRLTVL.

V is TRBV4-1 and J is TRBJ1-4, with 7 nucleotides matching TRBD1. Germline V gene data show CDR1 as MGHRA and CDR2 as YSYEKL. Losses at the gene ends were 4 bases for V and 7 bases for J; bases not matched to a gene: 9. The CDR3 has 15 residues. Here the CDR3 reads CASSLIDRVGEKLFF. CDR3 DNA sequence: TGCGCCAGCAGCCTCATAGACAGGGTGGGTGAAAAACTGTTTTTT.

CDR3: CASSLKKGDYEQYF. In DNA form, the CDR3 reads TGCGCCAGCAGCCTTAAAAAAGGCGACTACGAGCAGTACTTC. This chain links TRBV4-3 with TRBJ2-7; D is unclear. With 4 bases removed from V and 3 bases from J, the gap between germline ends came to 13 bases. The CDR3 is 14 amino acids. CDR1 is LGHNA, CDR2 YSLEER, per germline.

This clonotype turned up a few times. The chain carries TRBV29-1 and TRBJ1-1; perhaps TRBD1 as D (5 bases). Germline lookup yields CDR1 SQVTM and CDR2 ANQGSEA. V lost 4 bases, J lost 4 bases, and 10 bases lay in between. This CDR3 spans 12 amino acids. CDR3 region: CSVAGEATEAFF. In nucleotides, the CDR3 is TGCAGCGTTGCGGGGGAAGCCACTGAAGCTTTCTTT.